The 15 T cell receptor beta chains below all came from one sample that was sequenced in a study of blood T cells in healthy people across ages. A second PCR, run for about 6 to 11 cycles, used a sample-barcoded 5' primer plus a J-beta primer mix. TCRdb re-called the 5' RACE reads through MiXCR, storing one row per CDR3 protein. The data hold 650,000 to 1,000,000 distinct CDR3 sequences, with about 34% observed a single time. The specimen sequenced was blood. Every receptor here comes from a man younger than 35 in good health.

This clonotype was counted between two and nine times. The chain couples TRBV7-9 to TRBJ2-1, with D perhaps matching TRBD1 or TRBD2 (5 bases each). Trimming left V 1 base short and J 6 bases short, with 13 bases between. The CDR3 extends over 15 amino acids. Looked up from germline, CDR1 is SEHNR and CDR2 is FQNEAQ (reference sequence). CDR3 loop: CASSLGGSLANEQFF. The CDR3 DNA reads as TGTGCCAGCAGCTTAGGGGGGAGCCTAGCCAATGAGCAGTTCTTC.

With respect to this clonotype: The junction does not match germline at one end; this may be a read error. The chain has TRBV2 and TRBJ1-6, with D perhaps TRBD1 (5 bases). The germline gives CDR1 SNHLY, CDR2 FYNNEI. This CDR3 has 15 amino acids. For the CDR3, the DNA is TGTGCCGGCAGCCGGGACGCCGTTACAAATTCACCCCTCCACTTT. Residues: CAGSRDAVTNSPLHF.

This clonotype was observed many times. The chain links TRBV12-3 or TRBV12-4 to TRBJ2-1, with D uncertain. This CDR3 comprises 15 residues. V was trimmed by 0 bases and J by 7 bases, leaving 13 bases between them. The CDR3 region is CASSLALGGGNEQFF. The CDR3 coding sequence is TGTGCCAGCAGTTTAGCTTTAGGTGGTGGGAATGAGCAGTTCTTC.

The chain is built from TRBV11-2 and TRBJ2-1; 8 nucleotides line up with TRBD2. The CDR3 is 16 residues long. In germline, CDR1 is SGHAT, CDR2 FQNNGV. Trimming removed 4 bases from V and 2 bases from J; junction bases left unmatched: 7. The CDR3 nucleotides read TGTGCCAGCAGCTCCGGGGGGGGTGGCCCCTACAATGAGCAGTTCTTC. Protein sequence: CASSSGGGGPYNEQFF.

J is TRBJ2-1 and V is TRBV7-2; D is possibly TRBD2 (7 bases). The CDR3 is made up of 16 amino acids. Germline V gives CDR1 SGHTA, CDR2 FQGNSA. V gave up 0 bases and J gave up 4 bases, with 13 bases separating them. The CDR3 DNA sequence: TGTGCCAGCAGCTTAGCGGGGGGGCCAGGGTACAATGAGCAGTTCTTC. Protein sequence: CASSLAGGPGYNEQFF.

The V gene is TRBV9, the J gene TRBJ2-4; weak D call: TRBD2 (7 bases). The germline V and J ends were trimmed by 10 bases and 13 bases, with 27 bases remaining between them. Germline values: CDR1 SGDLS, CDR2 YYNGEE. The CDR3 is made up of 14 amino acids. The CDR3 region is CAGGRGGALNEQYF. The CDR3 region has the DNA TGTGCCGGTGGGCGTGGGGGGGCGCTCAATGAGCAGTACTTC.

This clonotype showed up many times. CDR3 coding DNA: TGCAGTGCTGGGGGGATAGCAGGCGAGCAGTTCTTC. Amino acids: CSAGGIAGEQFF. The chain employs TRBV20-1 and TRBJ2-1, with D tentatively TRBD2 (6 bases). The CDR3 totals 12 residues. Trimming removed 5 bases at V and 10 bases at J, with 15 bases between. The V gene's germline CDR1 is DFQATT and CDR2 SNEGSKA (reference sequence).

The chain is built from TRBV14 and TRBJ2-7; 8 bases match TRBD2. The J segment lost 2 bases and the V segment lost 3 bases, leaving 6 bases of the junction unmatched. The CDR3 is made up of 15 amino acids. Germline-derived CDR1 and CDR2 are SGHDN and FVKESK. In DNA, the CDR3 is TGTGCCAGCAGCCAGCAAAGCGGGGGTACCTACGAGCAGTACTTC. It codes for CASSQQSGGTYEQYF.

This chain uses TRBV5-1 with TRBJ2-7; 7 nucleotides agree with TRBD1. Germline CDR1 is SGHRS and CDR2 is YFSETQ. This CDR3 is 14 amino acids long. V was pared by 5 bases and J by 2 bases, with 7 bases of the junction left unmatched. The CDR3 is CASRGTAGTYEQYF. The CDR3 nucleotides read TGCGCCAGCAGAGGGACAGCAGGAACCTACGAGCAGTACTTC.

In regard to this clonotype: A much larger clone differs from this one at a single base, so this may be a read error. The chain combines TRBV20-1 with TRBJ2-1; TRBD2 might be the D (6 bases). Germline V CDR1 and CDR2: DFQATT, SNEGSKA (reference sequence). CDR3 length: 16 residues. CDR3 DNA sequence: TGCAGTGCTAGCCCCCACCGGCGGGGAGCCTACAATGAGCGGTTCTTC. This gives the protein CSASPHRRGAYNERFF.

This clonotype turned up a few times. The rearrangement joins TRBV12-3 or TRBV12-4 to TRBJ2-7; 7 positions agree with TRBD1. The CDR3 runs to 16 residues. The V and J ends lost 6 bases and 0 bases, in that order; junction bases with no gene match: 11. This CDR3 is CASSRQDRQSSYEQYF. DNA of the CDR3: TGTGCCAGCAGCCGCCAGGACAGGCAAAGCTCCTACGAGCAGTACTTC.

The sample holds many counts of this clonotype. CDR3 DNA: TGTGCCAGCAGTTTTCGGCAGGGGAGTGAAAAACTGTTTTTT. Its translation is CASSFRQGSEKLFF. The chain uses TRBV28 and TRBJ1-4; possibly TRBD1 for D (6 bases). CDR3 length equals 14 residues. CDR1 is MDHEN, CDR2 SYDVKM, per germline. V lost 3 bases to trimming and J lost 7 bases, with 12 bases between them. Using reference TRBV28 and TRBJ1-4 for the parts outside the CDR3, the full variable domain is DVKVTQSSRYLVKRTGEKVFLECVQDMDHENMFWYRQDPGLGLRLIYFSYDVKMKEKGDIPEGYSVSREKKERFSLILESASTNQTSMYLCASSFRQGSEKLFFGSGTQLSVL.

The chain joins TRBV3-1 to TRBJ1-1; possible D gene TRBD1, 5 bases. The V end lost 2 bases, the J end lost 4 bases, and 8 bases lay between the germline ends. This CDR3 has 13 amino acids. Germline V CDR1 and CDR2: LGHDT, YNNKEL (reference sequence). CDR3 sequence (DNA): TGTGCCAGCAGCCAAACCGACAGCACTGAAGCTTTCTTT. It specifies CASSQTDSTEAFF.

This rearrangement joins TRBV15 to TRBJ2-1, with D perhaps matching TRBD2 (6 bases). The germline V gene has CDR1 LNHNV and CDR2 YYDKDF (reference sequence). V was shortened by 4 bases and J by 4 bases, with 14 bases between the two germline ends. The CDR3 has 15 amino acids. The DNA for the CDR3 is TGTGCCACCAGCATTACGGGACTGGAATACAATGAGCAGTTCTTC. Encoded protein: CATSITGLEYNEQFF.

This clonotype appeared a few times. The V gene is TRBV7-2, the J gene TRBJ1-2, with D possibly matching TRBD1 (5 bases). From germline, CDR1 is SGHTA and CDR2 FQGNSA. The CDR3 contains 13 residues. The V gene lost 5 bases and the J gene lost 7 bases, with 14 bases spanning the gap. The DNA for the CDR3 is TGTGCCAGCAGCCCCCCGGATAGGGGTGGCTACACCTTC. Amino acids: CASSPPDRGGYTF.